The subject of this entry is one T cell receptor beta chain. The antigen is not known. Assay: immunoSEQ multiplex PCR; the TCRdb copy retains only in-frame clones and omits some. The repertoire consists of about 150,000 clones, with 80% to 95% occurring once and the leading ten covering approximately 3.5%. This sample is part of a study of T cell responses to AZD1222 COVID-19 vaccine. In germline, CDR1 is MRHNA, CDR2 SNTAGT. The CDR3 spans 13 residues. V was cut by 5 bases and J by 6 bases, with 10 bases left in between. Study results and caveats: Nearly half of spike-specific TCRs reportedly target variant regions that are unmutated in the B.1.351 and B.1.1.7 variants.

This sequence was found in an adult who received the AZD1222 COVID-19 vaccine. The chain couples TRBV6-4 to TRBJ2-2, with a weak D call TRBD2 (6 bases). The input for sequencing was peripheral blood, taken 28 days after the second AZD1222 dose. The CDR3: CASSLGGAGELFF. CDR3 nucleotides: TGTGCCAGCAGTCTGGGCGGGGCCGGGGAGCTGTTTTTT.